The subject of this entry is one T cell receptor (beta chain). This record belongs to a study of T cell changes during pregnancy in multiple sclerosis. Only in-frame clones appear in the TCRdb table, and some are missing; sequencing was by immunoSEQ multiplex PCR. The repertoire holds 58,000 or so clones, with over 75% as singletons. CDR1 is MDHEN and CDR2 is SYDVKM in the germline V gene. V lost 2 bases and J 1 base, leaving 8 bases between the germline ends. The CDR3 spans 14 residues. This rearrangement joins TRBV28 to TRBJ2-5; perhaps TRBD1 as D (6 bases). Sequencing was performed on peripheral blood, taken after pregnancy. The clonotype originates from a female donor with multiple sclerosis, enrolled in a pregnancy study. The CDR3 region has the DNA TGTGCCAGCAGTTTAGAGGACAGCCAAGAGACCCAGTACTTC. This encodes CASSLEDSQETQYF.